This entry is about one T cell receptor beta chain. The antigen is not known. This sample is drawn from a study of cytomegalovirus exposure and HLA in healthy donors. On the study more broadly: A data release that came early held approximately 92 million unique TCRs from HLA-typed donors. Study-level points and caveats: Diagnosis of cytomegalovirus status made by the classifier reportedly showed high specificity and sensitivity.

V was cut by 0 bases and J by 3 bases, with 9 bases left in between. Germline CDR1 and CDR2: LGHNA and YSLEER. This CDR3 region has 14 residues. Primers included in the PCR were 60 Vbeta and 13 Jbeta primers. In the source study's methods: Unique TCR beta chains numbered around 80 million in a later analysis, with roughly 10 million shared. Clones were sequenced by immunoSEQ multiplex PCR, and TCRdb holds only the in-frame ones, with some missing. The V and J calls and clone size come from that table; D and trimming were worked out from the DNA. The sample comprises 100,000 to 150,000 clones, about 73% of which are singletons, and about 2.1% rests with the top ten.

The sample was PBMCs. This TCR was recovered from a woman between 35 and 50 years old in good health and CMV-seropositive. The V and J genes are TRBV4-3 and TRBJ2-7; TRBD2 might be the D (5 bases). CDR3 nucleotide sequence: TGCGCCAGCAGCCAAGATCAGCGGAACTACGAGCAGTACTTC. This gives the protein CASSQDQRNYEQYF.